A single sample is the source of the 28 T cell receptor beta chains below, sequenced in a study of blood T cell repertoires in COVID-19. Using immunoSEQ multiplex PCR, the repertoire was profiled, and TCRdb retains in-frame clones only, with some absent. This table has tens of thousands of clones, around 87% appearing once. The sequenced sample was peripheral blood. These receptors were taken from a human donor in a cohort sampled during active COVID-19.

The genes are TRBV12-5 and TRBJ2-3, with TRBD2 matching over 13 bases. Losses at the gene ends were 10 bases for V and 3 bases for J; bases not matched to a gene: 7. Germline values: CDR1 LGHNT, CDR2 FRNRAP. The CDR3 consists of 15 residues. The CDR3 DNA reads TGTGCTAAAAAACTAGCGGGAGGGCCAACAGATACGCAGTATTTT. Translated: CAKKLAGGPTDTQYF.

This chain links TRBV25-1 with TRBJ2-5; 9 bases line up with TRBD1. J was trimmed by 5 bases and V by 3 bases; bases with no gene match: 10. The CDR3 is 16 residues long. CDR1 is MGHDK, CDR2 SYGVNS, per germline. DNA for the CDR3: TGTGCCAGCAGTGATTACGGACAGGGGAGTTGGGAGACCCAGTACTTC. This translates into CASSDYGQGSWETQYF.

CDR3 amino acids: CASSLSGSHYEQYF. CDR3 sequence (DNA): TGTGCCAGCAGCTTAAGCGGGAGTCACTACGAGCAGTACTTC. The chain recombines TRBV7-9 with TRBJ2-7; 8 bases line up with TRBD2. With 2 bases clipped from V and 3 bases from J, the junction kept 3 bases outside the gene matches. Germline CDR1 SEHNR, CDR2 FQNEAQ (reference sequence). The CDR3 contains 14 residues. Combining the CDR3 with reference TRBV7-9 and TRBJ2-7 gives the whole variable domain DTGVSQNPRHKITKRGQNVTFRCDPISEHNRLYWYRQTLGQGPEFLTYFQNEAQLEKSRLLSDRFSAERPKGSFSTLEIQRTEQGDSAMYLCASSLSGSHYEQYFGPGTRLTVT.

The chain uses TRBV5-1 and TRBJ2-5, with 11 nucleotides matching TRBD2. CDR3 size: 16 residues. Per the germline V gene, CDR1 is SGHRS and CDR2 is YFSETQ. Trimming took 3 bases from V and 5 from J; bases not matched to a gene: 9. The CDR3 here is CASSWGLADLEETQYF. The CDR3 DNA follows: TGCGCCAGCAGCTGGGGACTAGCGGACTTAGAGGAGACCCAGTACTTC.

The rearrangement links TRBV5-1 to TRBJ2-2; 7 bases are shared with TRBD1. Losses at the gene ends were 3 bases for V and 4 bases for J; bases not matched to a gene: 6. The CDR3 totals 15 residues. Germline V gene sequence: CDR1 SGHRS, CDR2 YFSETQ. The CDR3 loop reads CASSSRTGFTGELFF. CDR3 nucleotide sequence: TGCGCCAGCAGCTCCCGGACAGGCTTCACCGGGGAGCTGTTTTTT. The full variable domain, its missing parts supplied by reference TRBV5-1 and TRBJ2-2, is KAGVTQTPRYLIKTRGQQVTLSCSPISGHRSVSWYQQTPGQGLQFLFEYFSETQRNKGNFPGRFSGRQFSNSRSEMNVSTLELGDSALYLCASSSRTGFTGELFFGEGSRLTVL.

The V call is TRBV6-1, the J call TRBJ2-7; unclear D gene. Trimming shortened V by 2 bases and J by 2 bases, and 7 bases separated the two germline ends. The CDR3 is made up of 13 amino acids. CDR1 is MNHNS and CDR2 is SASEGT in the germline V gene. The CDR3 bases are TGTGCCAGCAGTGAAAAGCCGGCCTACGAGCAGTACTTC. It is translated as CASSEKPAYEQYF.

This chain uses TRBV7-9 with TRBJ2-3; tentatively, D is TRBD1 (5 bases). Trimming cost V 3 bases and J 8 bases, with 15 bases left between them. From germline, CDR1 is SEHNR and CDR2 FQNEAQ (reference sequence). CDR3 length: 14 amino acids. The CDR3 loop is CASSFVRVVGTQYF. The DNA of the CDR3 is TGTGCCAGCAGCTTTGTCAGGGTGGTCGGTACGCAGTATTTT.

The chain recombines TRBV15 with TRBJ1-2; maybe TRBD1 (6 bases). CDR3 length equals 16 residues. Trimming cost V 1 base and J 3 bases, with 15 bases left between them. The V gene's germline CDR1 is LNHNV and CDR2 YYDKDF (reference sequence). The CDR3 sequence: CATSRARQNRDYGYTF. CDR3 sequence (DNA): TGTGCCACCAGCAGAGCCCGCCAAAACAGGGACTATGGCTACACCTTC.

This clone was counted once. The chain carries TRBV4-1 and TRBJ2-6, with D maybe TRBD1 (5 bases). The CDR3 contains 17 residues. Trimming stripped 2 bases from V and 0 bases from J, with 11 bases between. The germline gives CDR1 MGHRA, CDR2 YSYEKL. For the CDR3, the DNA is TGCGCCAGCAGCCAATTTACAGGAGACTCTGGGGCCAACGTCCTGACTTTC. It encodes CASSQFTGDSGANVLTF.

CDR3 coding DNA: TGCGCCAGCAGCTTGGCGACAGTGGGTTCTGAAGCTTTCTTT. Protein: CASSLATVGSEAFF. The rearrangement joins TRBV5-1 to TRBJ1-1; D is perhaps TRBD1 (5 bases). Looked up from germline, CDR1 is SGHRS and CDR2 is YFSETQ. V lost 0 bases and J 6 bases, leaving 12 bases between the germline ends. The CDR3 totals 14 residues.

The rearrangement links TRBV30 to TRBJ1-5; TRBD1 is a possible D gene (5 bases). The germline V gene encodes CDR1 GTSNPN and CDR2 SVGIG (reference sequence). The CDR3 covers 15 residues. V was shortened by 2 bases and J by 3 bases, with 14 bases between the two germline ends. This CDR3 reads CAWSPYQGFNQPQHF. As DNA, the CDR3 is TGTGCCTGGAGTCCTTATCAGGGATTCAATCAGCCCCAGCATTTT. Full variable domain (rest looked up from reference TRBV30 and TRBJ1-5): SQTIHQWPATLVQPVGSPLSLECTVEGTSNPNLYWYRQAAGRGLQLLFYSVGIGQISSEVPQNLSASRPQDRQFILSSKKLLLSDSGFYLCAWSPYQGFNQPQHFGDGTRLSIL.

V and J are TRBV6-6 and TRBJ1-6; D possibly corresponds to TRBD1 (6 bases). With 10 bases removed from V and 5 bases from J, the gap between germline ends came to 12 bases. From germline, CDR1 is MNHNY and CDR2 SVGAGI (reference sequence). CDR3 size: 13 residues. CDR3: CATLDSNNSPLHF. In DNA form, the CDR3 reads TGTGCCACGCTGGACAGCAATAATTCACCCCTCCACTTT.

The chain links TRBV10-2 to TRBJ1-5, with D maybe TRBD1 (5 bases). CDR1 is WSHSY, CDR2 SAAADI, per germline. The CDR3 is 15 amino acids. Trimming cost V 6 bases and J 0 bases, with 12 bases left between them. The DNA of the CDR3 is TGCGCCAGCAGCTCCCTACAGGTTAGCAATCAGCCCCAGCATTTT. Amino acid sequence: CASSSLQVSNQPQHF.

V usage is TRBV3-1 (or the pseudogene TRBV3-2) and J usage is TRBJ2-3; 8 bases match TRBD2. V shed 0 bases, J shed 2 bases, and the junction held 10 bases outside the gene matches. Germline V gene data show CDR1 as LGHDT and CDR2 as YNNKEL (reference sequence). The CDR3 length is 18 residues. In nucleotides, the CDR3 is TGTGCCAGCAGCCAAGATGCCGGGAGGGCCGCGAACACAGATACGCAGTATTTT. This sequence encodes CASSQDAGRAANTDTQYF.

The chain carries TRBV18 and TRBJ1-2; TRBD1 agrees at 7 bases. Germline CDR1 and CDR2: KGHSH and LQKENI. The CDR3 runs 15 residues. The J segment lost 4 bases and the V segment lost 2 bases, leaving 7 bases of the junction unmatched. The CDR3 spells CASSPDVNRGYGYTF. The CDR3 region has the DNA TGTGCCAGCTCACCAGACGTTAACAGGGGCTATGGCTACACCTTC.

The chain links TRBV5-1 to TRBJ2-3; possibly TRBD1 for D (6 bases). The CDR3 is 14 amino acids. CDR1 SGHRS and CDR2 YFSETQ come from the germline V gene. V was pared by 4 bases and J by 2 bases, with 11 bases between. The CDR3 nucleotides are TGCGCCAGCAGCGGGGGCTCCCTCACAGATACGCAGTATTTT. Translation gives CASSGGSLTDTQYF.

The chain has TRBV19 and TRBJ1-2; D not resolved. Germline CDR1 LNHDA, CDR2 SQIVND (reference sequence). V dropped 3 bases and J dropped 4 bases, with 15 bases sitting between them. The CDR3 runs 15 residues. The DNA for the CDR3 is TGTGCCAGTAGTATGTCGACACAAGGTCCCTATGGCTACACCTTC. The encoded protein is CASSMSTQGPYGYTF.

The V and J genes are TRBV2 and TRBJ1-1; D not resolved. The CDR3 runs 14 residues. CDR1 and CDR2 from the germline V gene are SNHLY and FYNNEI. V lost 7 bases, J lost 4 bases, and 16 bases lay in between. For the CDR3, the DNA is TGTGCCAGCACCGAGGGCAGCGGTTCCACTGAAGCTTTCTTT. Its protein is CASTEGSGSTEAFF.

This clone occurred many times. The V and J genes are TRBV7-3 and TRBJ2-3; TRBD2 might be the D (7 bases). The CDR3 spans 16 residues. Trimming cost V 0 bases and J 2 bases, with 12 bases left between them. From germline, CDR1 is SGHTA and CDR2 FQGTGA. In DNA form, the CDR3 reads TGTGCCAGCAGCTTAACAGGGGGGGCTAACACAGATACGCAGTATTTT. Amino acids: CASSLTGGANTDTQYF.

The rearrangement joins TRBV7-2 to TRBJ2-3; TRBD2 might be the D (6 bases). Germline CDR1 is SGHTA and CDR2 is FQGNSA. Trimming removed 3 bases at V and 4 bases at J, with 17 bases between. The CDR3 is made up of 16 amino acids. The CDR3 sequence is CASSFKGGAGADTQYF. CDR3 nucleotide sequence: TGTGCCAGCAGCTTCAAGGGCGGGGCCGGGGCAGATACGCAGTATTTT.

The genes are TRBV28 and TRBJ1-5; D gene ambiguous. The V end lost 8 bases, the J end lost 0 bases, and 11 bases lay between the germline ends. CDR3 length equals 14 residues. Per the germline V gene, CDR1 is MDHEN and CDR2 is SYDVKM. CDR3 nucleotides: TGTGCCAGCCTCTTCGCGGATAGCAATCAGCCCCAGCATTTT. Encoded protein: CASLFADSNQPQHF.

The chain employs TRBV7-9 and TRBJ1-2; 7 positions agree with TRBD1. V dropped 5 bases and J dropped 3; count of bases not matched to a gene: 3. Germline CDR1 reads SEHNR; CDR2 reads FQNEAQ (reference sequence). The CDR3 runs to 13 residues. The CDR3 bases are TGTGCCAGCAGCCCGGGACAGTACTATGGCTACACCTTC. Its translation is CASSPGQYYGYTF.

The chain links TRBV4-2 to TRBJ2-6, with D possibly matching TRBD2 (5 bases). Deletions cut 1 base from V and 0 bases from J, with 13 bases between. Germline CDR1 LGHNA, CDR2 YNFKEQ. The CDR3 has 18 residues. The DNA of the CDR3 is TGTGCCAGCAGCCAAGGACGCGCTCGGGGCTCTGGGGCCAACGTCCTGACTTTC. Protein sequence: CASSQGRARGSGANVLTF.

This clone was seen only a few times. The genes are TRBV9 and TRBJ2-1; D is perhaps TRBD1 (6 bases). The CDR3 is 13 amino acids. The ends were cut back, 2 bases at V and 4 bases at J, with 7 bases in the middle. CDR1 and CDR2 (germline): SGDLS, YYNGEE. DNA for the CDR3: TGTGCCAGCAGCGTCGGACAGTACAATGAGCAGTTCTTC. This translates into CASSVGQYNEQFF.

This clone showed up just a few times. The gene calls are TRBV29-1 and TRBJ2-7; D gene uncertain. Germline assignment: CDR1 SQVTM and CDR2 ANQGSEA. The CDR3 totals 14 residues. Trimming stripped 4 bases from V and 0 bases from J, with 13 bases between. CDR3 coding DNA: TGCAGCGTTGCTGGGCAGATATTCTCCTACGAGCAGTACTTC. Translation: CSVAGQIFSYEQYF.

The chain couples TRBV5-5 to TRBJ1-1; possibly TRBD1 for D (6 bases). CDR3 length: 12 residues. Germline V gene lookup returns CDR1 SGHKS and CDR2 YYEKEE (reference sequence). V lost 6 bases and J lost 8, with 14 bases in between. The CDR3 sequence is CASTSGGREAFF. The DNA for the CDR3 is TGTGCCAGCACCAGCGGGGGCAGGGAAGCTTTCTTT.

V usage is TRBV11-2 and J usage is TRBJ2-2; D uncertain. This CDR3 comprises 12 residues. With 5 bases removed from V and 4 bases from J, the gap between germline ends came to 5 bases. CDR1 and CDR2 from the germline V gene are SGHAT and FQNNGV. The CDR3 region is CASSPITGELFF. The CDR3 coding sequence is TGTGCCAGCAGCCCAATCACCGGGGAGCTGTTTTTT.

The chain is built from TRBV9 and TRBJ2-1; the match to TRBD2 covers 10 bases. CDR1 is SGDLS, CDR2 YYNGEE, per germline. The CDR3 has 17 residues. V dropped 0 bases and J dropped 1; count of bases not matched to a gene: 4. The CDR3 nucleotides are TGTGCCAGCAGCGTAGGGGTAGCGGGAGGTTCCTACAATGAGCAGTTCTTC. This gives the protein CASSVGVAGGSYNEQFF.